Here is one TCR beta chain with its context. Its antigen remains unidentified. The data stem from a study of shared clonotypes between healthy human individuals. Study-level information: Researchers drew samples from a couple of women and three men aged 18 to 49.

V lost 5 bases and J lost 1, with 15 bases in between. The CDR3 spans 15 residues. Germline V gives CDR1 SGHVS, CDR2 FNYEAQ. Original processing notes: Because ImmunoSEQ provided only junction sequences with no quality scores, the filtering differed. Clones were read by immunoSEQ multiplex PCR, and TCRdb kept only the in-frame ones, dropping some. The V and J calls and clone size come from that table; D and trimming were worked out from the DNA. The table includes over a million clones, roughly 96% detected once. General study points: Clonotypes that were shared across a few donors made up around 4.6% of naive CD4 clonotypes. The represented genetic and exposure-history diversity was limited by the small number of donors.

The specimen was naive CD4+ T cells sorted from blood. Subset reported: CD45RA+ positively selected. The V and J genes are TRBV7-6 and TRBJ2-7; TRBD1 is a possible D gene (5 bases). The TCR originated in a man aged 30-40 years in good health. The DNA of the CDR3 is TGTGCCAGCAGCGAAAATCAGGGAAGTTCCTACGAGCAGTACTTC. This sequence encodes CASSENQGSSYEQYF.